These 30 T cell receptor beta chains share one sample of origin, sequenced in a study of Graves' ophthalmopathy and Graves' hyperthyroidism. The study amplified TCR beta CDR3 regions using RNA transcripts. Second-round multiplex PCR followed a first-round RT-PCR using HTBI primers. TCRdb re-analysed the multiplex PCR reads in MiXCR, keeping a single row per CDR3 protein. The table includes 150,000 to 200,000 distinct CDR3 sequences, about two fifths detected once. Sequenced material: peripheral blood. The receptor set was obtained from a man aged 25 to 40 with Graves' ophthalmopathy.

This clonotype was detected ten times or more. The chain combines TRBV6-5 with TRBJ2-7, with 9 bases matching TRBD2. The CDR3 has 16 amino acids. The junction had 15 bases not matched to a gene; V was cut back by 5 bases and J by 7 bases. The germline gives CDR1 MNHEY, CDR2 SVGAGI. In nucleotides, the CDR3 is TGTGCCAGCAGTCCCCGACTAGCGGAGCCACCTTCGGAGCAGTACTTC. This translates into CASSPRLAEPPSEQYF.

In this sample, this clonotype turned up many times. The chain employs TRBV28 and TRBJ1-2; 9 bases line up with TRBD1. Trimming at V came to 3 bases and at J to 5 bases, leaving 1 base not matched to a gene. This CDR3 is built from 13 residues. The V gene's germline CDR1 is MDHEN and CDR2 SYDVKM. The CDR3 protein is CASSFGTGYGYTF. The CDR3 nucleotides are TGTGCCAGCAGTTTTGGGACAGGGTATGGCTACACCTTC.

The chain has TRBV20-1 and TRBJ1-6; 9 positions agree with TRBD1. The CDR3 runs 14 residues. J was trimmed by 8 bases and V by 6 bases; bases with no gene match: 8. Germline CDR1 DFQATT, CDR2 SNEGSKA (reference sequence). DNA for the CDR3: TGCAGTGCCAGAAAGGGACAGGGTTATTCACCCCTCCACTTT. This encodes CSARKGQGYSPLHF.

The chain employs TRBV28 and TRBJ2-7, with D perhaps assigned TRBD1 or TRBD2 (6 bases each). V was pared by 2 bases and J by 3 bases, with 17 bases between. This CDR3 spans 16 amino acids. Germline V CDR1 and CDR2: MDHEN, SYDVKM. The CDR3 DNA is TGTGCCAGCAGTTTAGGGGGGATGGGGGCGGGCTACGAGCAGTACTTC. Protein sequence: CASSLGGMGAGYEQYF. Full variable domain (remainder filled in from reference TRBV28 and TRBJ2-7): DVKVTQSSRYLVKRTGEKVFLECVQDMDHENMFWYRQDPGLGLRLIYFSYDVKMKEKGDIPEGYSVSREKKERFSLILESASTNQTSMYLCASSLGGMGAGYEQYFGPGTRLTVT.

CDR3 loop: CASSMGTGTEAFF. CDR3 in DNA: TGTGCCAGTAGTATGGGCACAGGGACTGAAGCTTTCTTT. The chain links TRBV19 to TRBJ1-1, with D possibly TRBD1 on 6 matching bases. Germline V lookup: CDR1 LNHDA, CDR2 SQIVND (reference sequence). Trimming stripped 3 bases from V and 5 bases from J, with 10 bases between. The CDR3 covers 13 residues.

The chain has TRBV6-1 and TRBJ1-1; possible D gene TRBD1, 6 bases. Trimming removed 6 bases from V and 0 bases from J, with 11 bases in between. The length of the CDR3 is 14 residues. CDR1 is MNHNS and CDR2 is SASEGT in the germline V gene. CDR3 DNA: TGTGCCAGCAGCACGACAGGCCTGAACACTGAAGCTTTCTTT. This translates into CASSTTGLNTEAFF.

The table lists this clonotype with many counts. The chain combines TRBV30 with TRBJ1-1, with 11 bases that match TRBD1. This CDR3 has 13 residues. Germline assignment: CDR1 GTSNPN and CDR2 SVGIG (reference sequence). Trimming took 5 bases from V and 4 from J; bases not matched to a gene: 3. The CDR3 nucleotides read TGTGCCTGGGGGGGACAGGGGGGCACTGAAGCTTTCTTT. This encodes CAWGGQGGTEAFF.

This clonotype has at least ten counts. This rearrangement joins TRBV20-1 to TRBJ2-7; no clear D gene. V was clipped by 3 bases and J by 5 bases, with 14 bases between them. Germline-derived CDR1 and CDR2 are DFQATT and SNEGSKA (reference sequence). The CDR3 spans 13 residues. The CDR3 nucleotides are TGCAGTGCTAGGGGCGGCGTCCCCCACGAGCAGTACTTC. This gives the protein CSARGGVPHEQYF.

The chain couples TRBV12-3 or TRBV12-4 to TRBJ2-7; D is ambiguous. With 1 base removed from V and 6 bases from J, the gap between germline ends came to 10 bases. This CDR3 contains 13 residues. The DNA for the CDR3 is TGTGCCAGCAGTTTAGGCCTCTATGGCGAGCAGTACTTC. It codes for CASSLGLYGEQYF.

This clonotype was recorded many times. The V and J genes are TRBV28 and TRBJ1-2; D is ambiguous. CDR1 and CDR2 (germline): MDHEN, SYDVKM. This CDR3 is built from 14 residues. V was clipped by 2 bases and J by 4 bases, with 11 bases between them. CDR3 sequence reads: CASSLVAVGYGYTF. The CDR3 coding sequence is TGTGCCAGCAGTTTAGTAGCTGTCGGCTATGGCTACACCTTC.

The V call is TRBV2, the J call TRBJ1-6; D uncertain. Germline V lookup: CDR1 SNHLY, CDR2 FYNNEI. V lost 10 bases to trimming and J lost 10 bases, with 17 bases between them. The CDR3 is made up of 13 amino acids. The CDR3 region is CAIMDGDLSPLHF. CDR3 coding DNA: TGTGCCATTATGGACGGGGATCTCTCACCCCTCCACTTT.

This clonotype was observed at least ten times. The chain joins TRBV10-3 to TRBJ1-2; D is uncertain. CDR1 and CDR2 (germline): ENHRY, SYGVKD. Trimming took 8 bases from V and 8 from J, leaving 18 bases between them. The CDR3 covers 13 residues. The DNA of the CDR3 is TGTGCCATCCGAAGCGAGGGAGAGGAGGGCTACACCTTC. Its translation is CAIRSEGEEGYTF.

The table lists this clonotype with many counts. The gene calls are TRBV4-1 and TRBJ2-2; 13 bases align to TRBD2. Germline values: CDR1 MGHRA, CDR2 YSYEKL. The length of the CDR3 is 16 residues. The V and J ends lost 8 bases and 4 bases, in that order; junction bases with no gene match: 7. The CDR3 is CASGPGLAGPTGELFF. As DNA, the CDR3 is TGCGCCAGCGGCCCGGGACTAGCGGGACCCACCGGGGAGCTGTTTTTT.

This clonotype has a single count. The chain couples TRBV19 to TRBJ1-1; D is uncertain. V lost 3 bases and J lost 5, with 7 bases in between. Germline V CDR1 and CDR2: LNHDA, SQIVND (reference sequence). The CDR3 spans 12 residues. The CDR3, as DNA: TGTGCCAGTAGTATCTTGGGTACTGAAGCTTTCTTT. Translation gives CASSILGTEAFF.

V usage is TRBV7-2 and J usage is TRBJ2-2; D not certain. Germline V lookup: CDR1 SGHTA, CDR2 FQGNSA. With 4 bases removed from V and 3 bases from J, the gap between germline ends came to 9 bases. The CDR3 has 14 residues. Here the CDR3 DNA reads TGTGCCAGCAGCTACGGAGCTTACACCGGGGAGCTGTTTTTT. It codes for CASSYGAYTGELFF.

This clonotype was counted ten times or more. Just one base apart from a much larger clone, this may be a read error. CDR3 bases: TGTGCCTGGAGGCCCGGATTTGGGTCACCCTTCCACTTT. Translating it yields CAWRPGFGSPFHF. This sequence joins TRBV30 and TRBJ1-6, with D hard to call. In germline, CDR1 is GTSNPN, CDR2 SVGIG (reference sequence). The CDR3 spans 13 residues.

The V gene is TRBV5-1, the J gene TRBJ2-7; 7 bases fit TRBD1. The ends lost 2 bases at V and 2 bases at J; junction bases unmatched: 4. Germline CDR1 reads SGHRS; CDR2 reads YFSETQ. The CDR3 totals 14 residues. The CDR3 nucleotides read TGCGCCAGCAGCTTAGGGACAGCTCCCTACGAGCAGTACTTC. It yields the protein CASSLGTAPYEQYF.

This clonotype showed up many times. The chain links TRBV10-3 to TRBJ2-5; D gene ambiguous. This CDR3 has 15 amino acids. Germline V gene data show CDR1 as ENHRY and CDR2 as SYGVKD. Deletions cut 3 bases from V and 1 base from J, with 12 bases between. DNA for the CDR3: TGTGCCATCAGTGATGAGATGGGCAGCCAAGAGACCCAGTACTTC. This codes for CAISDEMGSQETQYF.

This clonotype came up many times. J is TRBJ1-5 and V is TRBV12-3 or TRBV12-4; TRBD1 aligns across 7 bases. This CDR3 has 14 amino acids. V dropped 7 bases and J dropped 2; count of bases not matched to a gene: 5. As DNA, the CDR3 is TGTGCCAGCACCCCAACAGGGGGCAATCAGCCCCAGCATTTT. Its protein product is CASTPTGGNQPQHF.

This clonotype was picked up one time. The CDR3 end shows no conserved phenylalanine or tryptophan, and so a read error is likely. Because the CDR3's place on the DNA is in doubt, the DNA is left out and the CDR3 is given as listed by TCRdb. The V and J genes are TRBV6-2 or TRBV6-3 and TRBJ1-2; the listed D gene, TRBD1, was not tested against the DNA. Germline V gives CDR1 MNHEY, CDR2 SVGEGT. With termini counted, the CDR3 has 13 amino acids. The chain's CDR3 is CAGSASGQGANSL.

This clonotype was counted at least ten times. DNA of the CDR3: TGTGCCAGCAGTGATCTAGGTCAGCCCCAGCATTTT. Protein product: CASSDLGQPQHF. This sequence joins TRBV6-1 and TRBJ1-5; the D is unclear. CDR1 is MNHNS, CDR2 SASEGT, per germline. This CDR3 is built from 12 residues. Trimming shortened V by 3 bases and J by 6 bases, and 6 bases separated the two germline ends.

In its sample, this clonotype was seen many times. The rearrangement links TRBV28 to TRBJ2-7; D gene ambiguous. Germline values: CDR1 MDHEN, CDR2 SYDVKM. The CDR3 has 16 residues. With 3 bases removed from V and 0 bases from J, the gap between germline ends came to 15 bases. The CDR3 region has the DNA TGTGCCAGCAGTTTTCAAGGCCCGACAAGCTCCTACGAGCAGTACTTC. Its translation is CASSFQGPTSSYEQYF. The whole variable domain, remainder taken from reference TRBV28 and TRBJ2-7, is DVKVTQSSRYLVKRTGEKVFLECVQDMDHENMFWYRQDPGLGLRLIYFSYDVKMKEKGDIPEGYSVSREKKERFSLILESASTNQTSMYLCASSFQGPTSSYEQYFGPGTRLTVT.

The chain employs TRBV6-5 and TRBJ1-1; 8 nucleotides line up with TRBD1. The junction had 5 bases not matched to a gene; V was cut back by 4 bases and J by 1 base. The CDR3 spans 15 residues. Germline CDR1 is MNHEY and CDR2 is SVGAGI. The CDR3 bases are TGTGCCAGCAGTTTCACAGGGGGGCCGAACACTGAAGCTTTCTTT. Translation gives CASSFTGGPNTEAFF.

The genes are TRBV6-5 and TRBJ1-1; D not certain. The CDR3 consists of 15 residues. Looked up from germline, CDR1 is MNHEY and CDR2 is SVGAGI. V dropped 4 bases and J dropped 4 bases, with 16 bases sitting between them. CDR3 DNA: TGTGCCAGCAGTTCTCGGACCCAAAAGGCCACTGAAGCTTTCTTT. Encoded protein: CASSSRTQKATEAFF.

The chain carries TRBV6-1 and TRBJ1-5; D is unresolved. There are 13 residues in the CDR3. CDR1 and CDR2 (germline): MNHNS, SASEGT. V lost 8 bases to trimming and J lost 0 bases, with 8 bases between them. The CDR3 here is CASQAYSNQPQHF. The CDR3 nucleotides are TGTGCCAGCCAGGCATATAGCAATCAGCCCCAGCATTTT.

This clonotype showed up many times. The rearrangement links TRBV18 to TRBJ2-7, with TRBD2 identical over 7 bases. The CDR3 totals 16 residues. The V segment lost 0 bases and the J segment 3 bases; nucleotides outside the gene matches: 8. The germline gives CDR1 KGHSH, CDR2 LQKENI. The CDR3: CASSPPATSSFYEQYF. The CDR3 DNA sequence: TGTGCCAGCTCACCACCGGCGACTAGCTCTTTCTACGAGCAGTACTTC.

This clonotype was counted ten times or more. This chain connects TRBV11-3 to TRBJ2-5; perhaps TRBD2 as D (6 bases). The V end lost 5 bases, the J end lost 4 bases, and 14 bases lay between the germline ends. This CDR3 region has 14 residues. Germline values: CDR1 SGHNT, CDR2 YENEEA. The CDR3 loop is CASSERRGGETQYF. The CDR3 bases are TGTGCCAGCAGCGAGAGGCGGGGCGGAGAGACCCAGTACTTC.

CDR3: CASSQSRETQYF. CDR3 sequence (DNA): TGTGCCAGCAGTCAGAGTAGAGAGACCCAGTACTTC. The rearrangement links TRBV3-1 to TRBJ2-5; D unclear. V lost 6 bases, J lost 4 bases, and 9 bases lay in between. Germline CDR1 LGHDT, CDR2 YNNKEL (reference sequence). This CDR3 region has 12 residues.

This clonotype was observed many times. The V gene is TRBV12-3 or TRBV12-4, the J gene TRBJ1-5; a possible D gene is TRBD1 (5 bases). Trimming pared 4 bases from V and 3 bases from J, leaving 10 bases between. The length of the CDR3 is 14 residues. The CDR3 sequence: CASSSRETNQPQHF. CDR3 DNA sequence: TGTGCCAGCAGTTCCAGGGAGACCAATCAGCCCCAGCATTTT.

This clonotype was seen repeatedly, ten times or more. The gene calls are TRBV11-1 and TRBJ2-2; 7 nucleotides agree with TRBD2. This CDR3 spans 17 amino acids. Unmatched junction bases numbered 10, after V lost 4 bases and J lost 2 bases. CDR1 and CDR2 from the germline V gene are SGHAT and FQDESV (reference sequence). In DNA, the CDR3 is TGTGCCAGCAGCTCAACCCTAGCGGCCCGAAACACCGGGGAGCTGTTTTTT. As protein: CASSSTLAARNTGELFF.